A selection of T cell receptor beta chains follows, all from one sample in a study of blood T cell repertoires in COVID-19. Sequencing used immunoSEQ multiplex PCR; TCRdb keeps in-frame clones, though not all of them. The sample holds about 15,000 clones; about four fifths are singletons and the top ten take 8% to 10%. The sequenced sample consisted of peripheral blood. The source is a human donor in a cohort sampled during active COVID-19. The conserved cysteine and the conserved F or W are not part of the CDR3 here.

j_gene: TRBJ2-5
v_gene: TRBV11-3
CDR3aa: ASSLGGQAGETQY

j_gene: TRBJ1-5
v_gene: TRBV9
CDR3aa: ASSEGDRGNQPQH

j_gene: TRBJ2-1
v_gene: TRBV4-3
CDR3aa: ASSQRSSGRPYNEQF

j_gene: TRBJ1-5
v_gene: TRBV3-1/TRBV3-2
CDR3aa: ASSQSRGNQPQH

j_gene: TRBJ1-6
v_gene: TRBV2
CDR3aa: ASSEAPGYNSPLH

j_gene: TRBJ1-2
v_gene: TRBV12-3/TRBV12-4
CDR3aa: ASSLGDSYGYT

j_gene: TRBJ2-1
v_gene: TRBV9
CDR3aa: ASSIRPGGYNEQF

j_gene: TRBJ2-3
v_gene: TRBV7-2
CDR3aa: ASSLIPVAGGRGDTQY

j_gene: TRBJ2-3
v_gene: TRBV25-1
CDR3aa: ASSDQGTNTQY

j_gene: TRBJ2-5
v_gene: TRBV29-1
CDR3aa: SSTRQTEGTQY

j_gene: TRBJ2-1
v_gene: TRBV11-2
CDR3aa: ASSLVTGGNEQF

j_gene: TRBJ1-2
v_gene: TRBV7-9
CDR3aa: ASSYRDTNYGYT

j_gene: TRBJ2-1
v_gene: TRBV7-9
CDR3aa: ASSPRQYNEQF

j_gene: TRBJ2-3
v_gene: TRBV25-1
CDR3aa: ASSLGGTDTQY

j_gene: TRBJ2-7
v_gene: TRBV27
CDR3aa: ASSLLGDYEQY

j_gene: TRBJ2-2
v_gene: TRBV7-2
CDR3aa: ASSKTSGRFEGELF

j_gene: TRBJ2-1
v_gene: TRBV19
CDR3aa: ASRRDRVNEQF

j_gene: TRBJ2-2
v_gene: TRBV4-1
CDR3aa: ASSHGLAGGPDTGELF

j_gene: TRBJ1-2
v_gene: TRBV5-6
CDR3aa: ASSLVRGLYYGYT

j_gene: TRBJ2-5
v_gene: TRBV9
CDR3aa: ASSAAGTGQETQY

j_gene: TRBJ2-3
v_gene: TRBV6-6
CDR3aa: ASSSYPRQDTQY

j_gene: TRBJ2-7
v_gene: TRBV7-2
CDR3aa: ASSLWEGLEQY

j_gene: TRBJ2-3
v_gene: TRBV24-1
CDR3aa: ATSDSSESTDTQY

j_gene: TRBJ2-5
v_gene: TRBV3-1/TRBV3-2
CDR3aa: ASSQDPGGPGETQY

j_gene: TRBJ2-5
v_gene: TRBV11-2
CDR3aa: ASSTTGAETQY

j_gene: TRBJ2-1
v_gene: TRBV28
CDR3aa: ASSFSRQGFEQF

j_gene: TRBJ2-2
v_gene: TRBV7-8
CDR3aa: ASSLNRDTGELF